The 4 T cell receptor beta chains below all came from one sample that was sequenced in a study of shared clonotypes between healthy human individuals. Libraries were prepared by immunoSEQ multiplex PCR; TCRdb keeps only in-frame clonotypes and omits some of them. Among 2 million to 2.5 million clones, approximately 93% were seen once, and the ten largest hold 0.39%. The specimen was naive CD4+ T cells from PBMCs. The subset denotes: CD45RA+ positively selected. The receptors here all came from a man younger than 35 in good health. Some clones in this sample may be carry-over from other donors' samples.

In regard to this clone: This CDR3 is also generated by other DNA sequences in the sample. This chain connects TRBV19 to TRBJ2-2; D may be TRBD1 or TRBD2 (5 bases each). V was clipped by 2 bases and J by 2 bases, with 9 bases between them. This CDR3 is built from 15 residues. Germline lookup yields CDR1 LNHDA and CDR2 SQIVND (reference sequence). DNA for the CDR3: TGTGCCAGTAGTATACGGGGCCGTAACACCGGGGAGCTGTTTTTT. Its translation: CASSIRGRNTGELFF.

CDR3: CASSLQRGAMNEQFF. The CDR3 DNA sequence: TGTGCCAGCAGCTTACAGCGGGGGGCGATGAATGAGCAGTTCTTC. This chain connects TRBV7-3 to TRBJ2-1, with 9 bases that match TRBD2. The V segment lost 2 bases and the J segment 7 bases; nucleotides outside the gene matches: 6. CDR1 and CDR2 from the germline V gene are SGHTA and FQGTGA. The CDR3 covers 15 residues.

The V gene is TRBV6-1, the J gene TRBJ2-7, with TRBD1 matching 7 bases. Looked up from germline, CDR1 is MNHNS and CDR2 is SASEGT. CDR3 length equals 15 residues. V lost 0 bases to trimming and J lost 7 bases; unmatched junction nucleotides: 9. The CDR3 reads CASSEAPGQTDEQYF. DNA of the CDR3: TGTGCCAGCAGTGAAGCGCCGGGACAGACTGATGAGCAGTACTTC.

The chain links TRBV18 to TRBJ2-3; D is uncertain. The germline CDR1 and CDR2 sequences are KGHSH and LQKENI. V lost 2 bases and J lost 1, with 10 bases in between. The CDR3 contains 15 residues. The CDR3 DNA is TGTGCCAGCTCACCATTTCCGGGCGGCACAGATACGCAGTATTTT. Translation gives CASSPFPGGTDTQYF. The variable domain in full, completed from reference TRBV18 and TRBJ2-3, reads NAGVMQNPRHLVRRRGQEARLRCSPMKGHSHVYWYRQLPEEGLKFMVYLQKENIIDESGMPKERFSAEFPKEGPSILRIQQVVRGDSAAYFCASSPFPGGTDTQYFGPGTRLTVL.